The rows below give T cell receptor beta chains drawn from one sample of a study of cytomegalovirus exposure and HLA in healthy donors. Method: immunoSEQ multiplex PCR; TCRdb's copy keeps in-frame clones and lacks some. Among approximately 130,000 clones listed, roughly 78% were seen once. Sample: PBMCs. These receptors came from a man in his fifties in good health and CMV-seropositive. Each CDR3 is given with its conserved first and last residue. The D gene is left open where the match is weak. Size is stated for part of the rows, as once, few or many counts, or as a class when the clone is expanded.

TRBV18,TRBJ2-7,-,-,TGTGCCAGCTCACCTACTGGCTACGAGCAGTACTTC,CASSPTGYEQYF
TRBV5-4,TRBJ2-1,-,-,TGTGCCAGCAGCTTCCGGACAGCGAGGTACAATGAGCAGTTCTTC,CASSFRTARYNEQFF
TRBV9,TRBJ2-2,TRBD1,few,TGTGCCAGCAGCTCTAAGGGACAGGGGGCGAACACCGGGGAGCTGTTTTTT,CASSSKGQGANTGELFF
TRBV19,TRBJ2-1,TRBD2,-,TGTGCCAGTAGACGGACTAGCAGCAATGAGCAGTTCTTC,CASRRTSSNEQFF
TRBV19,TRBJ2-5,TRBD2,-,TGTGCCAGTAGTACCGTCGCGGGGGGAGTTGGGACCCAGTACTTC,CASSTVAGGVGTQYF
TRBV29-1,TRBJ1-2,-,-,TGCAGCGCTTTACGACAGAACTATGGCTACACCTTC,CSALRQNYGYTF
TRBV27,TRBJ2-7,TRBD1,once,TGTGCCAGCAGTTCCTCCGGGACAGAAACCTACGAGCAGTACTTC,CASSSSGTETYEQYF
TRBV4-1,TRBJ1-1,-,-,TGCGCCAGCAGCCAATCCCGGGAGGGGGAAGCTTTCTTT,CASSQSREGEAFF
TRBV27,TRBJ1-5,-,-,TGTGCCAGCACTCATGAGAGAGGTCAGCCCCAGCATTTT,CASTHERGQPQHF
TRBV25-1,TRBJ1-2,-,-,TGTGCCAGCAGTGAGAACACACGCTATGGCTACACCTTC,CASSENTRYGYTF
TRBV19,TRBJ1-3,-,-,TGTGCCAGTAAGACTACAGGGTCCTCTGGAAACACCATATATTTT,CASKTTGSSGNTIYF
TRBV6-6,TRBJ2-1,TRBD2,-,TGTGCCAGCAGCCTCCGGACTAGCGGGGGGGTTGAGCAGTTCTTC,CASSLRTSGGVEQFF
TRBV11-1,TRBJ2-3,TRBD1,-,TGTGCCAGCAGCCAGGACAGGGTTAGCGCAGATACGCAGTATTTT,CASSQDRVSADTQYF
TRBV15,TRBJ1-1,-,-,TGTGCCACCAGCAGAGATCAGGGGAGGGCTGAAGCTTTCTTT,CATSRDQGRAEAFF
TRBV6-1,TRBJ2-3,TRBD2,-,TGTGCCTTTGGGGGCGGACCAGCGGGAGGAGATACGCAGTATTTT,CAFGGGPAGGDTQYF
TRBV6-5,TRBJ1-2,TRBD1,-,TGTGCCAGCACCCGGACAGGGAGTAACTATGGCTACACCTTC,CASTRTGSNYGYTF
TRBV4-3,TRBJ2-7,TRBD1,-,TGCGCCAGCAGCCAAGATCGGACAGGGAGGTACGAGCAGTACTTC,CASSQDRTGRYEQYF
TRBV6-6,TRBJ1-3,-,few,TGTGCCAGCAGTTACGAGGACAGCGGAAACACCATATATTTT,CASSYEDSGNTIYF